A selection of T cell receptor beta chains follows, all from one sample in a study of blood T cell repertoires in COVID-19. TCRdb's table, derived via immunoSEQ multiplex PCR, lists solely in-frame clones and lacks some. The sample holds a few hundred thousand clones, about 87% seen once. The specimen sequenced was peripheral blood. These receptors all come from a man in his 60s who had recovered from COVID-19. Both conserved end residues are part of each CDR3. The order of the fields is D gene, clone size, V gene, J gene, CDR3 protein, CDR3 DNA. A D gene is named only where the DNA matches it firmly. Rows may omit the clone size; those that give it use once, few, many or a size class.

-,-,TRBV7-7,TRBJ2-5,CASSLRGKETQYF,TGTGCCAGCAGCTTAAGGGGGAAGGAGACCCAGTACTTC
-,-,TRBV27,TRBJ1-1,CASSLLGRDNTEAFF,TGTGCCAGCAGTTTATTGGGCAGGGATAACACTGAAGCTTTCTTT
TRBD1,-,TRBV24-1,TRBJ2-1,CATSDPGQGRNEQFF,TGTGCCACCAGTGATCCCGGACAGGGGAGGAATGAGCAGTTCTTC
-,once,TRBV23-1,TRBJ1-2,CASSQSRRRNYGYTF,TGCGCCAGCAGTCAATCGCGGCGGCGTAACTATGGCTACACCTTC
-,-,TRBV30,TRBJ1-5,CAWSPDGQQPQHF,TGTGCCTGGAGTCCCGATGGGCAACAGCCCCAGCATTTT
TRBD1,-,TRBV4-1,TRBJ1-2,CASSQDQGAQGYTF,TGCGCCAGCAGCCAAGATCAGGGGGCGCAAGGCTACACCTTC
TRBD1,-,TRBV5-6,TRBJ2-1,CASILGQGAVPEQFF,TGTGCCAGCATCCTGGGACAGGGGGCTGTGCCTGAGCAGTTCTTC
TRBD1,-,TRBV7-9,TRBJ2-1,CASSSRDRLSDEQFF,TGTGCCAGCAGCTCCCGGGACAGGTTATCAGATGAGCAGTTCTTC
-,-,TRBV6-1,TRBJ2-4,CASSEDRVLSVQYF,TGTGCCAGCAGTGAAGACAGGGTTTTATCCGTTCAGTACTTC
-,-,TRBV4-1,TRBJ1-2,CASSQARQLNGYTF,TGCGCCAGCAGCCAAGCCCGCCAGTTGAATGGCTACACCTTC
-,-,TRBV2,TRBJ1-2,CASRGGSNYGYTF,TGTGCCAGCAGGGGCGGGTCTAACTATGGCTACACCTTC
-,-,TRBV6-2/TRBV6-3,TRBJ1-5,CASSYRAGPGQPQHF,TGTGCCAGCAGTTACCGGGCAGGGCCTGGACAGCCCCAGCATTTT
TRBD1,once,TRBV18,TRBJ1-4,CASSLGQTNEKLFF,TGTGCCAGCTCACTGGGACAGACTAATGAAAAACTGTTTTTT
-,-,TRBV18,TRBJ1-1,CASSRQEETEAFF,TGTGCCAGCTCACGGCAAGAGGAGACTGAAGCTTTCTTT
TRBD1,few,TRBV9,TRBJ2-1,CASSIRGTGDNEQFF,TGTGCCAGCAGCATCAGGGGGACAGGGGACAATGAGCAGTTCTTC
-,-,TRBV5-6,TRBJ2-5,CASSKRWERLYQETQYF,TGTGCCAGCAGCAAGAGGTGGGAGCGACTGTACCAAGAGACCCAGTACTTC
-,-,TRBV5-4,TRBJ2-2,CASSLGLAKNTGELFF,TGTGCCAGCAGCTTGGGCCTAGCCAAGAACACCGGGGAGCTGTTTTTT
TRBD2,-,TRBV9,TRBJ2-7,CASSPSGGVSYEQYF,TGTGCCAGCAGCCCCAGCGGGGGGGTCTCCTACGAGCAGTACTTC
-,-,TRBV5-6,TRBJ1-1,CASSLPGRNTEAFF,TGTGCCAGCAGCCTCCCTGGGAGGAACACTGAAGCTTTCTTT
TRBD2,-,TRBV10-3,TRBJ2-5,CAISAGGGETQYF,TGTGCCATCTCGGCGGGGGGAGGAGAGACCCAGTACTTC
-,-,TRBV6-5,TRBJ1-3,CASNTQWASGNTIYF,TGTGCCAGCAACACACAGTGGGCCTCTGGAAACACCATATATTTT
-,-,TRBV2,TRBJ1-1,CASSPLMNTEAFF,TGTGCCAGCAGTCCACTTATGAACACTGAAGCTTTCTTT
-,-,TRBV27,TRBJ1-5,CASSYSSNQPQHF,TGTGCCAGCAGTTACAGTAGCAATCAGCCCCAGCATTTT
-,-,TRBV19,TRBJ2-1,CASSSTRASSYNEQFF,TGTGCCAGTAGTTCTACCAGGGCGAGCTCCTACAATGAGCAGTTCTTC
-,-,TRBV30,TRBJ1-6,CAWSVRSLGRRDSPLHF,TGTGCCTGGAGTGTACGGTCCCTTGGCAGGAGGGATTCACCCCTCCACTTT
-,-,TRBV2,TRBJ2-1,CASPPSGYNEQFF,TGTGCCAGCCCCCCCAGCGGCTACAATGAGCAGTTCTTC
-,-,TRBV11-2,TRBJ1-1,CASSPSPLNTEAFF,TGTGCCAGCAGCCCGAGTCCTCTGAACACTGAAGCTTTCTTT
-,-,TRBV5-1,TRBJ2-1,CASSLARDRWYNEQFF,TGCGCCAGCAGCTTGGCGCGGGACCGATGGTACAATGAGCAGTTCTTC
TRBD2,once,TRBV7-2,TRBJ2-5,CASSFVRLAGGQETQYF,TGTGCCAGCAGCTTCGTTCGACTAGCGGGGGGGCAGGAGACCCAGTACTTC
-,-,TRBV9,TRBJ2-7,CASSVEGIRGEQYF,TGTGCCAGCAGCGTAGAAGGGATTAGGGGCGAGCAGTACTTC
-,-,TRBV7-9,TRBJ2-1,CASSFPQRGNEQFF,TGTGCCAGCAGCTTTCCCCAGCGTGGCAATGAGCAGTTCTTC
TRBD1,-,TRBV6-5,TRBJ1-4,CASSLTGATNEKLFF,TGTGCCAGCAGTCTGACAGGGGCAACTAATGAAAAACTGTTTTTT
TRBD1,-,TRBV19,TRBJ1-2,CASSMDRRYGYTF,TGTGCCAGTAGTATGGACAGGCGCTATGGCTACACCTTC
-,-,TRBV6-6,TRBJ1-4,CASSPRQEATNEKLFF,TGTGCCAGCAGTCCTAGACAGGAGGCAACTAATGAAAAACTGTTTTTT
TRBD2,-,TRBV5-1,TRBJ2-4,CASSPRPASGGAGNIQYF,TGCGCCAGCAGCCCCCGCCCAGCTAGCGGGGGGGCGGGAAACATTCAGTACTTC
TRBD1,-,TRBV27,TRBJ2-7,CASSPLDRVPAYEQYF,TGTGCCAGCAGTCCGCTGGACAGGGTACCGGCCTACGAGCAGTACTTC
-,-,TRBV14,TRBJ1-2,CASSQDSALSDYYGYTF,TGTGCCAGCAGCCAAGATTCGGCCTTATCAGACTACTATGGCTACACCTTC
-,-,TRBV27,TRBJ1-3,CASSFTRDSGNTIYF,TGTGCCAGCAGTTTTACCCGGGACTCTGGAAACACCATATATTTT
-,-,TRBV5-6,TRBJ1-5,CASRSSGLGNQPQHF,TGTGCCAGCAGGAGTTCAGGGCTCGGCAATCAGCCCCAGCATTTT
-,-,TRBV4-2,TRBJ2-3,CASSQEVRGRSADTQYF,TGTGCCAGCAGCCAAGAAGTCAGGGGTCGCAGCGCAGATACGCAGTATTTT
-,few,TRBV15,TRBJ1-2,CATSDSSNYGYTF,TGTGCCACCAGCGACAGCTCTAACTATGGCTACACCTTC
-,-,TRBV19,TRBJ2-6,CASTMPRSGANVLTF,TGTGCCAGTACCATGCCCAGGTCTGGGGCCAACGTCCTGACTTTC
TRBD1,once,TRBV7-2,TRBJ2-3,CASSQTTGDADTQYF,TGTGCCAGCAGCCAAACAACAGGGGACGCAGATACGCAGTATTTT
TRBD1,-,TRBV6-1,TRBJ2-7,CASSETGLEQYF,TGTGCCAGCAGTGAGACAGGGTTGGAGCAGTACTTC
TRBD2,few,TRBV10-1,TRBJ2-7,CASSESGRTSGGIYEQYF,TGCGCCAGCAGTGAGTCTGGTAGAACTAGCGGGGGAATCTACGAGCAGTACTTC
-,-,TRBV7-2,TRBJ1-6,CASSLFYSPLHF,TGTGCCAGCAGCTTATTCTATTCACCCCTCCACTTT
-,-,TRBV5-1,TRBJ2-7,CASSLAGGNHEQYF,TGCGCCAGCAGCCTCGCGGGCGGGAACCACGAGCAGTACTTC
TRBD1,-,TRBV6-4,TRBJ2-1,CASSPDRGLPALGGNQQFF,TGTGCCAGCAGTCCGGACAGGGGCCTCCCAGCTTTAGGTGGTAATCAGCAGTTCTTC
-,-,TRBV25-1,TRBJ1-1,CASSEFGGGTEAFF,TGTGCCAGCAGTGAATTCGGGGGTGGCACTGAAGCTTTCTTT
-,-,TRBV7-9,TRBJ2-3,CASSRLGAGDTQYF,TGTGCCAGCAGCCGACTAGGGGCGGGAGATACGCAGTATTTT
-,-,TRBV7-2,TRBJ2-3,CASQTGGGRVDTQYF,TGTGCCAGCCAAACTGGCGGGGGCAGGGTGGATACGCAGTATTTT